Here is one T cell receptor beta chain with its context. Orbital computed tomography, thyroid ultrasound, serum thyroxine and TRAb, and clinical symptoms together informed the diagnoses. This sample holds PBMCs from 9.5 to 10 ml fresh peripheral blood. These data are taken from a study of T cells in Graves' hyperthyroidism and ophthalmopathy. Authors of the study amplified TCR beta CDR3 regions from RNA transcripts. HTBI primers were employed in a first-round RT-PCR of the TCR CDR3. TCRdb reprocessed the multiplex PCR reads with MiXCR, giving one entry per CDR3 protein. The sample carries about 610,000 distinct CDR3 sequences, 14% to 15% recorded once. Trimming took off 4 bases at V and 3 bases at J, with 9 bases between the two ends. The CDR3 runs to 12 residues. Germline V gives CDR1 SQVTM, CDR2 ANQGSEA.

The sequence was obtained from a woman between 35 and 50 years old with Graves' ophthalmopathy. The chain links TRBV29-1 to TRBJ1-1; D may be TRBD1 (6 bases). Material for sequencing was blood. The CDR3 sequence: CSVGGGYTEAFF. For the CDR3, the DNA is TGCAGCGTTGGAGGGGGTTACACTGAAGCTTTCTTT.